One sample yielded the 7 T cell receptor beta chains listed below, sequenced in a study of blood T cell repertoires in COVID-19. The method was immunoSEQ multiplex PCR; TCRdb's version includes in-frame clones alone and lacks a portion of them. Of around 120,000 clones listed, 80% to 90% are singletons. Sequencing input: peripheral blood. The receptors originated from an older woman with acute or convalescent COVID-19.

The CDR3 DNA reads TGTGCCACCAGTGACTCCGACAGGGGGCTACACGAGCAGTACTTC. It specifies CATSDSDRGLHEQYF. The V and J genes are TRBV24-1 and TRBJ2-7, with 10 bases aligning to TRBD1. Germline V gene sequence: CDR1 KGHDR, CDR2 SFDVKD. V shed 4 bases and J 5 bases; nucleotides not matched to a gene: 7. This CDR3 contains 15 residues.

This clone was seen only once. This chain joins TRBV7-9 and TRBJ2-1, with D possibly TRBD1 on 6 matching bases. Germline V gene sequence: CDR1 SEHNR, CDR2 FQNEAQ (reference sequence). V dropped 3 bases and J dropped 2 bases, with 11 bases sitting between them. The CDR3 consists of 15 residues. The CDR3 loop reads CASSFTGPPYNEQFF. CDR3 coding DNA: TGTGCCAGCAGCTTTACAGGGCCCCCCTACAATGAGCAGTTCTTC.

This CDR3 is CASSSPANEKLFF. CDR3 nucleotide sequence: TGTGCCAGCAGTTCCCCGGCTAATGAAAAACTGTTTTTT. J is TRBJ1-4 and V is TRBV28; D is uncertain. CDR1 and CDR2 from the germline V gene are MDHEN and SYDVKM. The V end lost 4 bases, the J end lost 3 bases, and 6 bases lay between the germline ends. The CDR3 is made up of 13 amino acids.

This chain uses TRBV5-6 with TRBJ2-5; weak D call: TRBD2 (5 bases). Per the germline V gene, CDR1 is SGHDT and CDR2 is YYEEEE. V gave up 4 bases and J gave up 0 bases, with 13 bases separating them. This CDR3 is built from 15 residues. CDR3 nucleotide sequence: TGTGCCAGCAGCCTAACCGCGGACTACCAAGAGACCCAGTACTTC. It is translated as CASSLTADYQETQYF.

CDR3 nucleotide sequence: TGTGCCAGCAGCCCCGGGACAGACGGTATGGAGACCCAGTACTTC. Translated: CASSPGTDGMETQYF. The chain links TRBV11-3 to TRBJ2-5; 7 bases line up with TRBD1. Germline V gene sequence: CDR1 SGHNT, CDR2 YENEEA. V gave up 5 bases and J gave up 5 bases; unmatched junction bases: 11. The length of the CDR3 is 15 residues.

The chain links TRBV11-2 to TRBJ2-7, with no clear D. This CDR3 is built from 15 residues. V lost 0 bases and J 3 bases, leaving 12 bases between the germline ends. Germline V gene data show CDR1 as SGHAT and CDR2 as FQNNGV. CDR3 sequence: CASSLETAAHYEQYF. DNA for the CDR3: TGTGCCAGCAGCTTAGAAACAGCTGCCCACTACGAGCAGTACTTC.

The V and J genes are TRBV28 and TRBJ2-7; 14 bases line up with TRBD2. V lost 7 bases, J lost 4 bases, and 12 bases stayed unmatched. The CDR3 loop spans 17 amino acids. The germline CDR1 and CDR2 sequences are MDHEN and SYDVKM. DNA for the CDR3: TGTGCCAGCATTTCGACTAGCGGGGGGGCCTTTAAGTACGAGCAGTACTTC. Amino acids: CASISTSGGAFKYEQYF.